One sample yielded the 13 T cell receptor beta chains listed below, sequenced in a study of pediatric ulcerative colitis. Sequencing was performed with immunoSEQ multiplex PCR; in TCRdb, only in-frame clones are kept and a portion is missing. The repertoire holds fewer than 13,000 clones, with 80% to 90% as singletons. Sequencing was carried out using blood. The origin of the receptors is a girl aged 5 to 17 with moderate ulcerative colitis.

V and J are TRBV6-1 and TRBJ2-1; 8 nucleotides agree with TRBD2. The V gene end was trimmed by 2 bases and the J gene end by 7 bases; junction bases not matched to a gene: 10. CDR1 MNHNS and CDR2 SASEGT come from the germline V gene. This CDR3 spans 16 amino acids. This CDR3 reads CASSERGLGTLNEQFF. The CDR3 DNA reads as TGTGCCAGCAGTGAACGGGGACTAGGCACCCTAAATGAGCAGTTCTTC.

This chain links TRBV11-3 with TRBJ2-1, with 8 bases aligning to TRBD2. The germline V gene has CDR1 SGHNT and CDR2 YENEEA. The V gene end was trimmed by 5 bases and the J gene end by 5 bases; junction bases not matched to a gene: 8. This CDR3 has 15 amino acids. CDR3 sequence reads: CASSLGGSGDNEQFF. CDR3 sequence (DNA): TGTGCCAGCAGCCTCGGGGGTAGCGGGGACAATGAGCAGTTCTTC.

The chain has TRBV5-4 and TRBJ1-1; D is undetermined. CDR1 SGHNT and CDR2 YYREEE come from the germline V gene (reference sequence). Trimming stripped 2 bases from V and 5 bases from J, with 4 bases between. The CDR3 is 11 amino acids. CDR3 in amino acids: CASSFGTEAFF. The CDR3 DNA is TGTGCCAGCAGCTTTGGGACTGAAGCTTTCTTT. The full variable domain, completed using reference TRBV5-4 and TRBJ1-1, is ETGVTQSPTHLIKTRGQQVTLRCSSQSGHNTVSWYQQALGQGPQFIFQYYREEENGRGNFPPRFSGLQFPNYSSELNVNALELDDSALYLCASSFGTEAFFGQGTRLTVV.

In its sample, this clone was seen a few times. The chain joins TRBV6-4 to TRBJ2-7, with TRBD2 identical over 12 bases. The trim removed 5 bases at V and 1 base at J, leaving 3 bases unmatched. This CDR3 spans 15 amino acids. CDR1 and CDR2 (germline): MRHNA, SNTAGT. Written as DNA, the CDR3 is TGTGCCAGCAGTAGTACTAGCGGGGGGTCCTACGAGCAGTACTTC. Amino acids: CASSSTSGGSYEQYF.

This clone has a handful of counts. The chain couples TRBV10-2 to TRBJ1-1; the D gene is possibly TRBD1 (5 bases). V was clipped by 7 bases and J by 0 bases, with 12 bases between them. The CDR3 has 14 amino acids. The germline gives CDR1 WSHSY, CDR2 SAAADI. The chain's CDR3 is CASTLDSLNTEAFF. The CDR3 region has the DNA TGCGCCAGCACCTTAGACAGCTTGAACACTGAAGCTTTCTTT.

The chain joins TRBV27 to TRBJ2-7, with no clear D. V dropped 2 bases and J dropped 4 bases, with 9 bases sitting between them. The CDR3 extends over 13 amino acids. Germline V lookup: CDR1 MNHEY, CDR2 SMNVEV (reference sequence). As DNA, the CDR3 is TGTGCCAGCAGTTTAGGACGTAGGTACGAGCAGTACTTC. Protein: CASSLGRRYEQYF.

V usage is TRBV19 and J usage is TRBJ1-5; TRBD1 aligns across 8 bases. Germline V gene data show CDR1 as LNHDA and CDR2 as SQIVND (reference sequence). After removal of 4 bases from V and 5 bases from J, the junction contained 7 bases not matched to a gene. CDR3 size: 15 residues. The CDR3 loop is CASSRTGRDHQPQHF. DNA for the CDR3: TGTGCCAGTAGTAGGACAGGGAGGGACCATCAGCCCCAGCATTTT.

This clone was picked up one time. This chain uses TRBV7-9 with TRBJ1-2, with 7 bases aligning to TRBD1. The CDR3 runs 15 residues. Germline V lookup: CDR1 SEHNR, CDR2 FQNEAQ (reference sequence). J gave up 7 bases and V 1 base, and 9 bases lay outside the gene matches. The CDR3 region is CASSLVLQGRLGYTF. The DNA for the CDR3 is TGTGCCAGCAGCTTAGTACTACAGGGGCGACTTGGCTACACCTTC.

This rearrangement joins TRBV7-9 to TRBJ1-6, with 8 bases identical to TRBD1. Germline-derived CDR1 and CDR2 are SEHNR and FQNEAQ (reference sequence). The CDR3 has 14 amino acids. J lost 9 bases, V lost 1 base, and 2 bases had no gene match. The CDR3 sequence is CASSLEGQASPLHF. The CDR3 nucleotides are TGTGCCAGCAGCTTAGAGGGACAGGCTTCACCCCTCCACTTT.

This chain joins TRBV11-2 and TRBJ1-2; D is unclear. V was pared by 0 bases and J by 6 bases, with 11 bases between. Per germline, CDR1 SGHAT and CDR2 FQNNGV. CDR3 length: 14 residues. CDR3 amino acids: CASSLDGGDNGYTF. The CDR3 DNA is TGTGCCAGCAGCTTAGATGGAGGTGATAATGGCTACACCTTC.

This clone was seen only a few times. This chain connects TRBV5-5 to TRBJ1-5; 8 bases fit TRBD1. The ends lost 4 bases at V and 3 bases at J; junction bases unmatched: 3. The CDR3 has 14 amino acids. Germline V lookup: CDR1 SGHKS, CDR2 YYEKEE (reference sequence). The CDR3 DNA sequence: TGTGCCAGCAGCAGGACAGGGTTCAATCAGCCCCAGCATTTT. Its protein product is CASSRTGFNQPQHF.

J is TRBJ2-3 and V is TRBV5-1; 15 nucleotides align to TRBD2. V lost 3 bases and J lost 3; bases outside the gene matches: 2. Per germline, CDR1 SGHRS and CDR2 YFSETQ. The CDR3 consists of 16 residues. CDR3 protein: CASSSGTSGRTDTQYF. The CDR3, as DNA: TGCGCCAGCAGCTCCGGGACTAGCGGGAGGACAGATACGCAGTATTTT.

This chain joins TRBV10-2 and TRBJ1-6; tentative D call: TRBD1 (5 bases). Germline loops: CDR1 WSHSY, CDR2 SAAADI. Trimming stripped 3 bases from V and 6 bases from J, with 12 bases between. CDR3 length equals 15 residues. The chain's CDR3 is CASSEGRQPNSPLHF. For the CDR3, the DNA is TGCGCCAGCAGTGAAGGTAGACAGCCTAATTCACCCCTCCACTTT.